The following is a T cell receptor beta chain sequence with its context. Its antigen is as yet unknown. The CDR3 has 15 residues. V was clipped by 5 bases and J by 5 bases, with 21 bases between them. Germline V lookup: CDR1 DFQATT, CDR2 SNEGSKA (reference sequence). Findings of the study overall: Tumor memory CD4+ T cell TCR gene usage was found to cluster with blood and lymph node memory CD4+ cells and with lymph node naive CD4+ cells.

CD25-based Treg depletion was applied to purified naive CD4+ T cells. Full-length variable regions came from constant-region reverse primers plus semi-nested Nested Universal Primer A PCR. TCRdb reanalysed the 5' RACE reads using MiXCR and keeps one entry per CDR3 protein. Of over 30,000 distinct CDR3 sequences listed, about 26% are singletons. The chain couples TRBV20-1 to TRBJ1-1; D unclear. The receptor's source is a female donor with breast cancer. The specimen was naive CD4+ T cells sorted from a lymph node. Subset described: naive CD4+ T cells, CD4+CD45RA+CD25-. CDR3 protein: CSAREGLGRGTEAFF. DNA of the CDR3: TGCAGTGCTCGGGAGGGTCTGGGGAGAGGGACTGAAGCTTTCTTT.